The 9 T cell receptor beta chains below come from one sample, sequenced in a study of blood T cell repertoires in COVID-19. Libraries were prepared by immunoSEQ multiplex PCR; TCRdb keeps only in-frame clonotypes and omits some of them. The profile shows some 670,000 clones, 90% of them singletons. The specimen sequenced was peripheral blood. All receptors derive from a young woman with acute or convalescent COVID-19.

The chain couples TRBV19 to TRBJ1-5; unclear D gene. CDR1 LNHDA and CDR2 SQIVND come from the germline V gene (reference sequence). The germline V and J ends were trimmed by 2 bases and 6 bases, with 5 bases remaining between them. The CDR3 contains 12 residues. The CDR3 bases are TGTGCCAGTAGTATATCGGTTCAGCCCCAGCATTTT. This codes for CASSISVQPQHF.

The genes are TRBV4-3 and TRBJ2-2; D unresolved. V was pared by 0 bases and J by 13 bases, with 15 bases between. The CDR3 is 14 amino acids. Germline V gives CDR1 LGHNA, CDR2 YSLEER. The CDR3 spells CASSQDLEFSWLFF. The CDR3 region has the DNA TGCGCCAGCAGCCAAGATCTAGAATTTTCCTGGCTGTTTTTT.

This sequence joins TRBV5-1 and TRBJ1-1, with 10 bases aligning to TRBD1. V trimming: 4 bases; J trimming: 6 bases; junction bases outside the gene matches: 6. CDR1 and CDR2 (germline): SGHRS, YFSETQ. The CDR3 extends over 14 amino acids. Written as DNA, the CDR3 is TGCGCCAGCAGCAAGGGACAGGGGATCGCTGAAGCTTTCTTT. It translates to CASSKGQGIAEAFF.

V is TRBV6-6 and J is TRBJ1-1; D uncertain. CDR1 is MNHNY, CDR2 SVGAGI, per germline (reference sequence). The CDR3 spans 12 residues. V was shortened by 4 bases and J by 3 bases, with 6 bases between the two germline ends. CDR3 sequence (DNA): TGTGCCAGCAGTTCCGGAGACACTGAAGCTTTCTTT. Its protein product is CASSSGDTEAFF.

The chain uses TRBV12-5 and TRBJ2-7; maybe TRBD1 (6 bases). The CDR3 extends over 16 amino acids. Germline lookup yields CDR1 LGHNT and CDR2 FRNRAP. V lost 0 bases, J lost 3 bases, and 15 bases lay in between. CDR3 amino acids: CASGLVTGFEGYEQYF. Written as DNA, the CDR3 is TGTGCTAGTGGTTTGGTCACAGGGTTCGAAGGCTACGAGCAGTACTTC. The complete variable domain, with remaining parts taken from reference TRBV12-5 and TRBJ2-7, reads DARVTQTPRHKVTEMGQEVTMRCQPILGHNTVFWYRQTMMQGLELLAYFRNRAPLDDSGMPKDRFSAEMPDATLATLKIQPSEPRDSAVYFCASGLVTGFEGYEQYFGPGTRLTVT.

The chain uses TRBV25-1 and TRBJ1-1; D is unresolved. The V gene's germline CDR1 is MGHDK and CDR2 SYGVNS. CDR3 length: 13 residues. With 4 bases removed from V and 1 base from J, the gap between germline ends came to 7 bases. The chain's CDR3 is CASSVTSNTEAFF. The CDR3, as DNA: TGTGCCAGCAGTGTTACATCGAACACTGAAGCTTTCTTT.

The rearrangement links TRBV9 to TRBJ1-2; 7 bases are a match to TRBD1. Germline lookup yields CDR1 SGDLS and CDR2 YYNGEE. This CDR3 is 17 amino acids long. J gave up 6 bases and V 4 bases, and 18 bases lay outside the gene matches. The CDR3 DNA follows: TGTGCCAGCAGCCCTCAAATCGAGGGGGCGCTGACTAATGGCTACACCTTC. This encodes CASSPQIEGALTNGYTF.

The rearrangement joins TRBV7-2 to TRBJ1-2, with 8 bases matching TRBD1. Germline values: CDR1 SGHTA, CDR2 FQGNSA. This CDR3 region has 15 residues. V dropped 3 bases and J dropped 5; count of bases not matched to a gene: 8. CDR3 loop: CASSFEQGVGYGYTF. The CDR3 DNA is TGTGCCAGCAGCTTCGAACAGGGGGTAGGATATGGCTACACCTTC.

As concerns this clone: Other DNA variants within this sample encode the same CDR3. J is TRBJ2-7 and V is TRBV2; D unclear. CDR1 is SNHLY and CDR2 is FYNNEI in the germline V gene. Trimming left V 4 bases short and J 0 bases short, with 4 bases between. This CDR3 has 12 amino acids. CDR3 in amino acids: CASSASSYEQYF. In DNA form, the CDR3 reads TGTGCCAGCAGTGCCAGCTCCTACGAGCAGTACTTC.